A selection of T cell receptor beta chains follows, all from one sample in a study of HIV-infected patients and healthy controls. TCRdb recomputed calls from the 5' RACE reads with MiXCR, one row per CDR3 protein. The sample includes 10,000 or so distinct CDR3 sequences, around 5.4% seen only once; the top ten take about 7.7%. Sequences were obtained from blood. These TCRs come from an adult in good health. Each CDR3 is given with its conserved first and last residue. The order of the fields is V gene, J gene, D gene, clone size, CDR3 protein, CDR3 DNA. D genes are given only for firm matches. The size of a clone is reported for some rows only, either as once, few or many, or as a class for expanded clones.

v_call: TRBV4-2; j_call: TRBJ2-1; d_call: NA; clone_size: many; cdr3_aa: CASSQDPGPKFF; cdr3_nt: TGTGCCAGCAGCCAAGATCCTGGACCGAAGTTCTTC
v_call: TRBV7-3; j_call: TRBJ2-1; d_call: NA; clone_size: medium-sized; cdr3_aa: CASSPGGSSYNEQFF; cdr3_nt: TGTGCCAGCAGCCCCGGGGGTAGCTCCTACAATGAGCAGTTCTTC
v_call: TRBV11-2; j_call: TRBJ2-3; d_call: NA; clone_size: NA; cdr3_aa: CASSLGPASTDTQYF; cdr3_nt: TGTGCCAGCAGCTTAGGCCCAGCAAGCACAGATACGCAGTATTTT
v_call: TRBV5-5; j_call: TRBJ2-3; d_call: NA; clone_size: NA; cdr3_aa: CASSLGTADTDTQYF; cdr3_nt: TGTGCCAGCAGCTTGGGGACGGCCGACACAGATACGCAGTATTTT
v_call: TRBV3-1; j_call: TRBJ1-1; d_call: NA; clone_size: few; cdr3_aa: CASSHGQSTEAFF; cdr3_nt: TGTGCCAGCAGCCACGGACAGAGCACTGAAGCTTTCTTT
v_call: TRBV6-1; j_call: TRBJ1-1; d_call: TRBD1; clone_size: medium-sized; cdr3_aa: CAADPIGTAEAFF; cdr3_nt: TGTGCCGCCGACCCCATCGGGACAGCCGAAGCTTTCTTT
v_call: TRBV6-2/TRBV6-3; j_call: TRBJ2-3; d_call: NA; clone_size: many; cdr3_aa: CASGGDASPTTDTQYF; cdr3_nt: TGTGCCAGCGGAGGAGATGCGAGCCCTACCACAGATACGCAGTATTTT
v_call: TRBV20-1; j_call: TRBJ2-3; d_call: NA; clone_size: medium-sized; cdr3_aa: CSAAGRGWTDTQYF; cdr3_nt: TGCAGTGCGGCCGGACGGGGGTGGACAGATACGCAGTATTTT
v_call: TRBV20-1; j_call: TRBJ1-6; d_call: TRBD1; clone_size: many; cdr3_aa: CSASQTGGHSPLHF; cdr3_nt: TGCAGTGCTAGCCAGACAGGGGGGCATTCACCCCTCCACTTT
v_call: TRBV7-2; j_call: TRBJ1-2; d_call: TRBD1; clone_size: medium-sized; cdr3_aa: CASSWAGQGADGYTF; cdr3_nt: TGTGCCAGCAGCTGGGCTGGACAGGGGGCGGACGGCTACACCTTC
v_call: TRBV3-1; j_call: TRBJ2-2; d_call: NA; clone_size: medium-sized; cdr3_aa: CASSQVGPYSGELFF; cdr3_nt: TGTGCCAGCAGCCAAGTTGGGCCGTATTCCGGGGAGCTGTTTTTT
v_call: TRBV20-1; j_call: TRBJ2-3; d_call: NA; clone_size: medium-sized; cdr3_aa: CSAREADSTDTQYF; cdr3_nt: TGCAGTGCTAGGGAGGCAGATAGTACAGATACGCAGTATTTT
v_call: TRBV28; j_call: TRBJ1-5; d_call: NA; clone_size: medium-sized; cdr3_aa: CASSRGYQPQHF; cdr3_nt: TGTGCCAGCAGTCGAGGGTATCAGCCCCAGCATTTT
v_call: TRBV12-3/TRBV12-4; j_call: TRBJ2-3; d_call: NA; clone_size: many; cdr3_aa: CASSWVRDTQYF; cdr3_nt: TGTGCCAGCAGTTGGGTTCGAGATACGCAGTATTTT
v_call: TRBV19; j_call: TRBJ1-3; d_call: TRBD1; clone_size: many; cdr3_aa: CASSPRDRGLRRSRNTIYF; cdr3_nt: TGTGCCAGTAGTCCCCGGGACAGGGGGTTGAGGCGTTCCAGAAACACCATATATTTT
v_call: TRBV14; j_call: TRBJ2-1; d_call: NA; clone_size: medium-sized; cdr3_aa: CASSQIGSRSYNEQFF; cdr3_nt: TGTGCCAGCAGCCAAATTGGAAGCCGCTCCTACAATGAGCAGTTCTTC
v_call: TRBV28; j_call: TRBJ2-5; d_call: NA; clone_size: medium-sized; cdr3_aa: CASSFYGQNQYF; cdr3_nt: TGTGCCAGCAGTTTCTACGGACAGAACCAGTACTTC